This TCR beta chain was recovered during a study of early T cells in non-severe SARS-CoV-2 infection. Overall study context: Chains were unpaired, as sequencing was done on bulk RNA from unsorted whole blood.

To note about this clonotype: Its antigen remains unidentified.

Study-level results: Using VDJdb, the matching emphasized anti-spike CD8 responses while missing private and CD4 specificities.

Germline V gene data show CDR1 as MNHEY and CDR2 as SMNVEV (reference sequence). Trimming took 5 bases from V and 4 from J, leaving 12 bases between them. This CDR3 has 13 amino acids. Individual cDNA molecules received unique molecular identifiers during library preparation. TCRdb processed the 5' RACE reads anew with MiXCR; each CDR3 protein has one entry. The table lists 45,000 to 55,000 distinct CDR3 sequences, 6.2% of them singletons. The clonotype comes from an adult who was a healthcare worker with PCR-confirmed SARS-CoV-2 infection or an uninfected control (not recorded which). Sequencing was performed on whole blood. The chain has TRBV27 and TRBJ2-7, with D possibly matching TRBD2 (6 bases). In DNA form, the CDR3 reads TGTGCCAGCAGTGCGGGACCGCATTACGAGCAGTACTTC. Its protein product is CASSAGPHYEQYF.